These 32 T cell receptor beta chains were all obtained from the same sample, sequenced in a study of shared clonotypes between healthy human individuals. TCRdb keeps only in-frame clones here, not all; method: immunoSEQ multiplex PCR. Of about a million clones listed, roughly 80% are singletons. Source material: memory CD4+ T cells from PBMCs. Subset of the sample: CD45RA-negative fraction. All receptors come from a man aged 18 to 35 in good health. Some clones in this sample may be carry-over from other donors' samples.

V is TRBV13 and J is TRBJ1-1; D gene unclear. CDR1 PRHDT and CDR2 FYEKMQ come from the germline V gene (reference sequence). V was shortened by 5 bases and J by 4 bases, with 11 bases between the two germline ends. There are 13 residues in the CDR3. The CDR3: CASSKRESTEAFF. The CDR3 DNA follows: TGTGCCAGCAGCAAGAGGGAATCCACTGAAGCTTTCTTT.

Only one count was recorded for this clone. J is TRBJ1-1 and V is TRBV19; D gene ambiguous. The CDR3 is 12 amino acids. The ends were cut back, 8 bases at V and 10 bases at J, with 17 bases in the middle. The germline V gene encodes CDR1 LNHDA and CDR2 SQIVND (reference sequence). CDR3 bases: TGTGCCAGTGACTCCCGGTTCTTTCGAGCTTTCTTT. This translates into CASDSRFFRAFF.

Only a few counts were recorded for this clone. The chain employs TRBV7-2 and TRBJ1-5, with D uncertain. Trimming cost V 4 bases and J 11 bases, with 12 bases left between them. CDR1 and CDR2 from the germline V gene are SGHTA and FQGNSA. CDR3 length: 12 amino acids. CDR3 coding DNA: TGTGCCAGCAGCTCCCCCGTTGGGTCCCAGCATTTT. It yields the protein CASSSPVGSQHF.

The gene calls are TRBV2 and TRBJ2-3; 9 bases are a match to TRBD1. Germline CDR1 SNHLY, CDR2 FYNNEI. The CDR3 consists of 14 residues. The V gene end was trimmed by 5 bases and the J gene end by 14 bases; junction bases not matched to a gene: 14. This CDR3 is CASSNRGRGLSWYF. The CDR3 coding sequence is TGTGCCAGCAGTAACAGGGGGCGAGGACTGTCGTGGTATTTT.

This clone was detected a few times. The chain couples TRBV27 to TRBJ1-2; perhaps TRBD1 as D (6 bases). The CDR3 runs 14 residues. Germline V gene lookup returns CDR1 MNHEY and CDR2 SMNVEV (reference sequence). The V and J ends lost 8 bases and 3 bases respectively, with 16 bases between them. In DNA, the CDR3 is TGTGCCAGCGGACCACTCGGGGGGCACTATGGCTACACCTTC. As protein: CASGPLGGHYGYTF.

V gene TRBV10-1 combines with J gene TRBJ1-2; D may be TRBD1 (5 bases). The germline CDR1 and CDR2 sequences are WNHNN and SYGVQD (reference sequence). V lost 4 bases and J 2 bases, leaving 8 bases between the germline ends. There are 13 residues in the CDR3. CDR3 region: CASSAGRNYGYTF. CDR3 nucleotides: TGCGCCAGCAGTGCGGGACGGAACTATGGCTACACCTTC.

V is TRBV10-1 and J is TRBJ1-1; 7 nucleotides align to TRBD1. V lost 8 bases to trimming and J lost 11 bases; unmatched junction nucleotides: 8. CDR1 WNHNN and CDR2 SYGVQD come from the germline V gene (reference sequence). This CDR3 spans 11 amino acids. The CDR3 DNA follows: TGCGCCAGCCGAGGGACAGCGTCGGCTTTCTTT. Its protein is CASRGTASAFF.

This clone was observed a handful of times. The sample holds other DNA sequences that translate to the same CDR3. The V and J genes are TRBV11-2 and TRBJ1-3; D is possibly TRBD1 (5 bases). Germline CDR1 reads SGHAT; CDR2 reads FQNNGV. The CDR3 extends over 14 amino acids. Trimming stripped 3 bases from V and 2 bases from J, with 8 bases between. Here the CDR3 DNA reads TGTGCCAGCAGCTTCGGGGGACCTGGAAACACCATATATTTT. Protein product: CASSFGGPGNTIYF.

The chain employs TRBV5-4 and TRBJ2-3; maybe TRBD2 (6 bases). The CDR3 has 13 residues. Looked up from germline, CDR1 is SGHNT and CDR2 is YYREEE (reference sequence). V gave up 7 bases and J gave up 5 bases, with 14 bases separating them. The CDR3 sequence: CASRRDSGDTQYF. Written as DNA, the CDR3 is TGTGCCAGCCGAAGGGACTCCGGAGATACGCAGTATTTT.

This clone has more than one count but fewer than ten. V gene TRBV27 combines with J gene TRBJ1-5; no firm D call. The V end lost 6 bases, the J end lost 0 bases, and 21 bases lay between the germline ends. Germline V gene sequence: CDR1 MNHEY, CDR2 SMNVEV (reference sequence). This CDR3 contains 18 residues. The CDR3 spells CASSSRSRGVNSNQPQHF. DNA for the CDR3: TGTGCCAGCAGCTCCCGATCGAGAGGAGTCAATAGCAATCAGCCCCAGCATTTT.

This clone was picked up a small number of times. The CDR3 here is CSALTGFGDYEQYF. Written as DNA, the CDR3 is TGCAGCGCCTTGACAGGGTTTGGGGACTACGAGCAGTACTTC. The chain combines TRBV29-1 with TRBJ2-7, with 7 nucleotides matching TRBD1. CDR1 SQVTM and CDR2 ANQGSEA come from the germline V gene. This CDR3 comprises 14 residues. V gave up 7 bases and J gave up 3 bases; unmatched junction bases: 12.

About this clone itself: Only one base separates this from a far larger clonotype, so it likely reflects a read error. The identical CDR3 is also encoded by other nucleotide sequences in the sample. V usage is TRBV5-4 and J usage is TRBJ2-3, with D unclear. V lost 3 bases and J lost 2, with 4 bases in between. The CDR3 has 12 amino acids. Germline V gene lookup returns CDR1 SGHNT and CDR2 YYREEE (reference sequence). CDR3 in DNA: TGTGCCAGCAGCTCGGACACAGATACGCAGTATTTT. This gives the protein CASSSDTDTQYF.

The chain employs TRBV25-1 and TRBJ2-1, with 10 bases identical to TRBD2. Per germline, CDR1 MGHDK and CDR2 SYGVNS. V was clipped by 4 bases and J by 7 bases; unmatched bases: 10. The CDR3 extends over 16 amino acids. The CDR3 bases are TGTGCCAGCAGTGCCCTAGCGGGGGCTTTGGGGAATGAGCAGTTCTTC. As protein: CASSALAGALGNEQFF.

Points on this clone: The same CDR3 can be traced to other DNA sequences in this sample. The rearrangement uses TRBV9 and TRBJ1-1; D not certain. V gave up 2 bases and J gave up 5 bases, with 10 bases separating them. CDR1 and CDR2 from the germline V gene are SGDLS and YYNGEE. CDR3 length: 13 residues. The CDR3 spells CASSVTGGTEAFF. DNA of the CDR3: TGTGCCAGCAGCGTGACGGGTGGTACTGAAGCTTTCTTT. Using reference TRBV9 and TRBJ1-1 for the parts outside the CDR3, the full variable domain is DSGVTQTPKHLITATGQRVTLRCSPRSGDLSVYWYQQSLDQGLQFLIQYYNGEERAKGNILERFSAQQFPDLHSELNLSSLELGDSALYFCASSVTGGTEAFFGQGTRLTVV.

This clone was seen once. The chain joins TRBV7-9 to TRBJ2-3, with TRBD2 as a possible D gene (7 bases). The CDR3 runs to 14 residues. The V end lost 3 bases, the J end lost 5 bases, and 12 bases lay between the germline ends. The V gene's germline CDR1 is SEHNR and CDR2 FQNEAQ (reference sequence). DNA of the CDR3: TGTGCCAGCAGCTTTAAAGGGGGGGTAGATACGCAGTATTTT. Translation gives CASSFKGGVDTQYF.

In this sample, this clone turned up once. This sequence joins TRBV7-3 and TRBJ2-1; the D call may be TRBD1 or TRBD2 (5 bases each). Germline CDR1 and CDR2: SGHTA and FQGTGA. The length of the CDR3 is 13 residues. The V end was cut by 3 bases, the J end by 8 bases, with 11 bases between. The CDR3 DNA is TGTGCCAGCAGCTTCTGGGACCGCGATGAGCAGTTCTTC. It yields the protein CASSFWDRDEQFF.

This sequence joins TRBV6-6 and TRBJ1-2, with 7 bases that match TRBD1. CDR1 MNHNY and CDR2 SVGAGI come from the germline V gene (reference sequence). The CDR3 is 16 residues long. Trimming at V came to 3 bases and at J to 4 bases, leaving 11 bases not matched to a gene. Here the CDR3 reads CASSYGPGGSSYGYTF. The CDR3 coding sequence is TGTGCCAGCAGTTATGGGCCAGGGGGATCCTCCTATGGCTACACCTTC.

This clone was observed many times. The gene calls are TRBV4-1 and TRBJ2-1; D unresolved. The CDR3 has 17 residues. From germline, CDR1 is MGHRA and CDR2 YSYEKL. Between the trimmed V and J ends, which lost 1 base and 2 bases, there was a span of 15 bases. The CDR3 loop reads CASSQVDMGWTYNEQFF. The CDR3 DNA reads as TGCGCCAGCAGCCAAGTCGACATGGGCTGGACCTACAATGAGCAGTTCTTC.

The CDR3 sequence: CASSVRANTGELFF. CDR3 DNA sequence: TGTGCCAGCAGTGTTAGGGCGAACACCGGGGAGCTGTTTTTT. The V call is TRBV6-1, the J call TRBJ2-2; no firm D call. Germline V gives CDR1 MNHNS, CDR2 SASEGT. The CDR3 contains 14 residues. Trimming removed 4 bases from V and 0 bases from J, with 6 bases in between.

V and J are TRBV29-1 and TRBJ2-1; 9 bases line up with TRBD1. CDR1 is SQVTM and CDR2 is ANQGSEA in the germline V gene. The V gene end was trimmed by 7 bases and the J gene end by 5 bases; junction bases not matched to a gene: 3. This CDR3 has 12 residues. The CDR3 nucleotides are TGCAGCGGGGACAGGGTGAACAATGAGCAGTTCTTC. Its protein product is CSGDRVNNEQFF.

V usage is TRBV30 and J usage is TRBJ2-1; 8 bases match TRBD1. Germline CDR1 and CDR2: GTSNPN and SVGIG (reference sequence). This CDR3 is 16 amino acids long. Trimming took 0 bases from V and 8 from J; bases not matched to a gene: 12. CDR3 in amino acids: CAWSVRSRGHGDEQFF. In DNA form, the CDR3 reads TGTGCCTGGAGTGTACGGTCCAGGGGGCATGGTGATGAGCAGTTCTTC.

Concerning this clone itself: Since a much larger clone is just one base distant, this may be a read error. The chain is built from TRBV28 and TRBJ1-2; 11 positions match TRBD1. The germline V gene has CDR1 MDHEN and CDR2 SYDVKM. Trimming took 11 bases from V and 4 from J; bases not matched to a gene: 3. The CDR3 contains 12 residues. CDR3 DNA sequence: TGTGCCGGCGGGACAGGGGGCTATGGCTACACCTTC. Amino acid sequence: CAGGTGGYGYTF.

J is TRBJ1-3 and V is TRBV6-6; no definite D call. V was clipped by 10 bases and J by 0 bases, with 19 bases between them. The CDR3 covers 16 residues. From germline, CDR1 is MNHNY and CDR2 SVGAGI (reference sequence). CDR3 DNA: TGTGCCACCCACCAGCGATGGGCAGCCTCTGGAAACACCATATATTTT. It is translated as CATHQRWAASGNTIYF.

The V gene is TRBV12-5, the J gene TRBJ2-7, with no clear D. V lost 1 base, J lost 4 bases, and 5 bases lay in between. Looked up from germline, CDR1 is LGHNT and CDR2 is FRNRAP. This CDR3 contains 12 residues. The CDR3 loop reads CASGLGEYEQYF. Here the CDR3 DNA reads TGTGCTAGTGGTTTGGGAGAGTACGAGCAGTACTTC.

The chain is built from TRBV29-1 and TRBJ2-7; perhaps TRBD2 as D (5 bases). The CDR3 spans 14 residues. V lost 6 bases and J lost 3, with 18 bases in between. The germline gives CDR1 SQVTM, CDR2 ANQGSEA. The CDR3 DNA reads as TGCAGCGTCGGGCTTGGGAGTACGCTCTACGAGCAGTACTTC. This gives the protein CSVGLGSTLYEQYF.

V is TRBV2 and J is TRBJ2-5; tentative D call: TRBD1 (6 bases). CDR1 and CDR2 (germline): SNHLY, FYNNEI. Between the trimmed V and J ends, which lost 6 bases and 3 bases, there was a span of 11 bases. The length of the CDR3 is 13 residues. CDR3 nucleotide sequence: TGTGCCAGCAGCCGGGACACAAAAGAGACCCAGTACTTC. Its translation: CASSRDTKETQYF.

This chain links TRBV10-3 with TRBJ1-2; D remains ambiguous. Germline V lookup: CDR1 ENHRY, CDR2 SYGVKD. The CDR3 loop spans 14 amino acids. Trimming removed 0 bases from V and 0 bases from J, with 5 bases in between. This chain's CDR3 is CAISESQANYGYTF. The DNA for the CDR3 is TGTGCCATCAGTGAGTCGCAGGCTAACTATGGCTACACCTTC.

About this clone itself: In the same sample, other DNA sequences code for this CDR3. The chain carries TRBV2 and TRBJ2-1, with D perhaps assigned TRBD1 or TRBD2 (5 bases each). The CDR3 covers 14 residues. Germline V gene sequence: CDR1 SNHLY, CDR2 FYNNEI. V dropped 6 bases and J dropped 4 bases, with 13 bases sitting between them. CDR3 nucleotide sequence: TGTGCCAGCAGCGGGCAGGGCGGGTACAATGAGCAGTTCTTC. Protein product: CASSGQGGYNEQFF.

V is TRBV30 and J is TRBJ2-7; D is perhaps TRBD2 (6 bases). This CDR3 spans 12 amino acids. Trimming took off 2 bases at V and 9 bases at J, with 14 bases between the two ends. CDR1 is GTSNPN, CDR2 SVGIG, per germline (reference sequence). The CDR3 DNA reads as TGTGCCTGGAGTCGGGGTGACGGGGGGCAGTACTTC. Translating it yields CAWSRGDGGQYF.

This clone was recorded a few times. This chain uses TRBV18 with TRBJ1-1; 7 positions match TRBD1. V lost 3 bases to trimming and J lost 1 base; unmatched junction nucleotides: 5. Looked up from germline, CDR1 is KGHSH and CDR2 is LQKENI. This CDR3 contains 15 residues. In DNA, the CDR3 is TGTGCCAGCTCACCTTCCCGGACAGGGAACACTGAAGCTTTCTTT. Translated: CASSPSRTGNTEAFF. The variable domain in full, completed from reference TRBV18 and TRBJ1-1, reads NAGVMQNPRHLVRRRGQEARLRCSPMKGHSHVYWYRQLPEEGLKFMVYLQKENIIDESGMPKERFSAEFPKEGPSILRIQQVVRGDSAAYFCASSPSRTGNTEAFFGQGTRLTVV.

CDR3 DNA sequence: TGTGCCAGCAGCCTCCGGGGCCTCAATGAGCAGTTCTTC. This gives the protein CASSLRGLNEQFF. The chain has TRBV7-9 and TRBJ2-1; D is possibly TRBD1 or TRBD2 (5 bases each). The CDR3 is made up of 13 amino acids. Trimming removed 5 bases at V and 6 bases at J, with 11 bases between. Germline values: CDR1 SEHNR, CDR2 FQNEAQ (reference sequence).

This clone has just a few counts. The chain joins TRBV5-4 to TRBJ1-2; D remains ambiguous. This CDR3 is built from 14 residues. Germline assignment: CDR1 SGHNT and CDR2 YYREEE (reference sequence). V shed 0 bases and J shed 3 bases, with 9 bases lying between them. The CDR3 sequence is CASSLGILDYGYTF. CDR3 coding DNA: TGTGCCAGCAGCTTGGGTATACTAGACTATGGCTACACCTTC.